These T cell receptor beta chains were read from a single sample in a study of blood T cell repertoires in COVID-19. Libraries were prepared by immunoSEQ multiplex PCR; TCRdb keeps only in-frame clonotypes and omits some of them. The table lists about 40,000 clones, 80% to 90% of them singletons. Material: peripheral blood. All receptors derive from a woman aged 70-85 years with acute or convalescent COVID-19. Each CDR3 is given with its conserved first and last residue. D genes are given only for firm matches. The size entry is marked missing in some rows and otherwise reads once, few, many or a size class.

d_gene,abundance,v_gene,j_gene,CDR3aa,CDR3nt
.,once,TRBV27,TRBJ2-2,CASSLGSAYTGELFF,TGTGCCAGCAGTTTAGGTAGCGCATACACCGGGGAGCTGTTTTTT
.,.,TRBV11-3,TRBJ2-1,CASSPAGGEISEQFF,TGTGCCAGCAGCCCCGCGGGCGGGGAGATTAGTGAGCAGTTCTTC
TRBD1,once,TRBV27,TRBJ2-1,CASSTWTGGNYNEQFF,TGTGCCAGCAGTACCTGGACAGGGGGAAACTACAATGAGCAGTTCTTC
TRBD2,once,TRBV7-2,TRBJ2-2,CASSLNWPKTSGYTGELFF,TGTGCCAGCAGCTTAAATTGGCCAAAGACTAGCGGATACACCGGGGAGCTGTTTTTT
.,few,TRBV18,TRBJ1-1,CASSPLTGNLNTEAFF,TGTGCCAGCTCGCCCCTCACCGGGAACCTGAACACTGAAGCTTTCTTT
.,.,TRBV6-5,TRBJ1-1,CASKIPGPEAFF,TGTGCCAGCAAAATACCGGGTCCCGAGGCTTTCTTT
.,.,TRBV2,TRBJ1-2,CASNGAGGYTF,TGTGCCAGCAACGGGGCGGGAGGCTACACCTTC
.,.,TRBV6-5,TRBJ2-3,CASRFRDTQYF,TGTGCCAGCAGGTTCCGGGATACGCAGTATTTT
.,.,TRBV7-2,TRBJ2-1,CASTSQTGSNEQFF,TGTGCCAGCACCTCTCAGACTGGGAGCAATGAGCAGTTCTTC
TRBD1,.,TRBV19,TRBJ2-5,CASRLTGVASETQYF,TGTGCCAGTAGACTGACAGGGGTGGCCTCCGAGACCCAGTACTTC
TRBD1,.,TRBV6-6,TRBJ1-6,CASSGGQGGSPLHF,TGTGCCAGCAGTGGGGGACAGGGAGGTTCACCCCTCCACTTT
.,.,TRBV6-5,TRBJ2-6,CASSYSSGAGANVLTF,TGTGCCAGCAGTTACTCGTCGGGGGCTGGGGCCAACGTCCTGACTTTC
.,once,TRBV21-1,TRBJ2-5,CASSIRQGLYQETQYF,TGTGCCAGCAGCATTCGACAGGGACTGTACCAAGAGACCCAGTACTTC
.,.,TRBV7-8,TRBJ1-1,CASSLAGVITEAFF,TGTGCCAGCAGCTTAGCCGGGGTGATCACTGAAGCTTTCTTT
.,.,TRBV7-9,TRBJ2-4,CASSRTVENIQYF,TGTGCCAGCAGCCGTACGGTGGAAAACATTCAGTACTTC
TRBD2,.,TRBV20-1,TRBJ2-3,CSASVGLAGGSTDTQYF,TGCAGTGCTAGTGTGGGACTAGCGGGGGGTAGCACAGATACGCAGTATTTT
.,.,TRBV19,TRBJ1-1,CASSKGGVLNTEAFF,TGTGCCAGTAGTAAAGGAGGGGTCCTGAACACTGAAGCTTTCTTT
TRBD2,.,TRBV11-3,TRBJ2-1,CASSFPTTSGRAIEQFF,TGTGCCAGCAGCTTCCCCACGACTAGCGGGAGGGCCATTGAGCAGTTCTTC
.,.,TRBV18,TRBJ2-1,CASSPGPAGDEQFF,TGTGCCAGCTCCCCGGGCCCGGCGGGCGATGAGCAGTTCTTC
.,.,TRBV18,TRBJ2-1,CASSPARANNEQFF,TGTGCCAGCTCACCGGCCAGGGCTAACAATGAGCAGTTCTTC
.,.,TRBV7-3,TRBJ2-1,CASSPTTSSYNEQFF,TGTGCCAGCAGCCCAACTACTAGCTCCTACAATGAGCAGTTCTTC
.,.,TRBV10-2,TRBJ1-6,CASRQGSSFSYNSPLHF,TGCGCCAGCAGGCAGGGGTCCTCGTTCTCCTATAATTCACCCCTCCACTTT
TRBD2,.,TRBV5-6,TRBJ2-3,CASSFSGSGTDTQYF,TGTGCCAGCAGCTTTAGCGGGAGTGGCACAGATACGCAGTATTTT
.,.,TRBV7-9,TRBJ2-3,CASSLRGPAVTDTQYF,TGTGCCAGCAGCTTGCGGGGTCCAGCAGTCACAGATACGCAGTATTTT
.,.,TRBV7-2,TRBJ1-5,CASSMGHSNQPQHF,TGTGCCAGCAGCATGGGACATAGCAATCAGCCCCAGCATTTT
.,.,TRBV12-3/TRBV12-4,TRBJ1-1,CASSPPQREAFF,TGTGCCAGCAGCCCCCCCCAGCGGGAAGCTTTCTTT
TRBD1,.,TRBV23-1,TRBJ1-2,CASHYMGWPRDREPNYGYTF,TGCGCCAGCCACTATATGGGATGGCCCCGGGACAGGGAGCCTAACTATGGCTACACCTTC
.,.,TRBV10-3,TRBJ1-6,CAISESGSGSDSPLHF,TGTGCCATCAGTGAGTCGGGGTCAGGGTCGGATTCACCCCTCCACTTT